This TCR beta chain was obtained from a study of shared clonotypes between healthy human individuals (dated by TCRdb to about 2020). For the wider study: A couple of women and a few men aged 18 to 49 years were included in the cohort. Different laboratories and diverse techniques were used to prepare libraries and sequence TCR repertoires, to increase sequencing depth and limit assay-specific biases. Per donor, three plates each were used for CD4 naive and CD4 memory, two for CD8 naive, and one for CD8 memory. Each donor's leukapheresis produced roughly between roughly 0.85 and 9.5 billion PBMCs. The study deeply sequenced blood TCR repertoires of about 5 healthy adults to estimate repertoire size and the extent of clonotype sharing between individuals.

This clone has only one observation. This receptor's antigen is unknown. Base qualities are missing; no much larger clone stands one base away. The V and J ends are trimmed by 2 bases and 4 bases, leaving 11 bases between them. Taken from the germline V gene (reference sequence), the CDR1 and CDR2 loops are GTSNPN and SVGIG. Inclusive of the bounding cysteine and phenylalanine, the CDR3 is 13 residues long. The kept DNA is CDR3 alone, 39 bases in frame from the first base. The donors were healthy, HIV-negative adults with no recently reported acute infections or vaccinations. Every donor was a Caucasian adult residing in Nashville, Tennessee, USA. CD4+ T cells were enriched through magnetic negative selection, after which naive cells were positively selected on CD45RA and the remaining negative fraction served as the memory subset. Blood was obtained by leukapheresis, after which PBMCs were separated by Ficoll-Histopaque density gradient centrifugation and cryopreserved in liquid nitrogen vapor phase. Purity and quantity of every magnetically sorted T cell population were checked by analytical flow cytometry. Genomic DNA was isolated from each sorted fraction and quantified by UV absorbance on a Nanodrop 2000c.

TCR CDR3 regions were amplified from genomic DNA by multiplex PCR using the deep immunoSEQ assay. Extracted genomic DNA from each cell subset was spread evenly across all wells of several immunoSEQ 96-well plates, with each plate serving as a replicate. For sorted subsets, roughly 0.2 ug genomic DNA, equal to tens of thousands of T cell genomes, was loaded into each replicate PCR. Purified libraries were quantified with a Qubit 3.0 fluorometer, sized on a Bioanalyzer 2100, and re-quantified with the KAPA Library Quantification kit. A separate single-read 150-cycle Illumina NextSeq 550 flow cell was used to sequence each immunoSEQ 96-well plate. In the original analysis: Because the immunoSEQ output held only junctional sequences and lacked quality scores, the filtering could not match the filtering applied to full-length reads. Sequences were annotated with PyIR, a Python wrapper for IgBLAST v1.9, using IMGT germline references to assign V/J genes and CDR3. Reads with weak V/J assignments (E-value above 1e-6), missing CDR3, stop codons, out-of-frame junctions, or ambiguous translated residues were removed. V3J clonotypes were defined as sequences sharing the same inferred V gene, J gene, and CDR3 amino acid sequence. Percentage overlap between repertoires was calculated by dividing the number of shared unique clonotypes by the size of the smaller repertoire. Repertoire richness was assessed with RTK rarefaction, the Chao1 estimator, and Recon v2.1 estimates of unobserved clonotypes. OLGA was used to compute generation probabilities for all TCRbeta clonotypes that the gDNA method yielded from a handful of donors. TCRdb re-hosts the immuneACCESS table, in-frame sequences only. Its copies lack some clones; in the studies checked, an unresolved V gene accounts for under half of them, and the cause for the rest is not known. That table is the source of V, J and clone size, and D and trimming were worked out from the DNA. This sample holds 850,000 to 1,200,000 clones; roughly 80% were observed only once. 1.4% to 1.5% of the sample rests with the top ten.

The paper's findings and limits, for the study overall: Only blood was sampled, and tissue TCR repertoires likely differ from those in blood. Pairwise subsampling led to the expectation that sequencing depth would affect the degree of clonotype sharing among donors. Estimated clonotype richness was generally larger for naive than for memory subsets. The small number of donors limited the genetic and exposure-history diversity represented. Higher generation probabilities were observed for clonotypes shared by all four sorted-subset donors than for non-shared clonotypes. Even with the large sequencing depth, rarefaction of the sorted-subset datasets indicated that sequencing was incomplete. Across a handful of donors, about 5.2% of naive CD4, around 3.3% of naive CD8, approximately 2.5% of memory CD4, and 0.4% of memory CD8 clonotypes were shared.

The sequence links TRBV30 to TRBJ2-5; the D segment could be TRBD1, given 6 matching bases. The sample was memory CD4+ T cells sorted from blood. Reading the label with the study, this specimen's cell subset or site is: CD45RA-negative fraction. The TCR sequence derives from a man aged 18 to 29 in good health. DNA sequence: TGTGCCTGGAGTAGGGGGACCCCAGAGACCCAGTACTTC. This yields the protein CAWSRGTPETQYF.